This T cell receptor beta chain was sequenced during a study of CD8+ T cells in alopecia areata. CDR3 length: 14 amino acids. Germline V lookup: CDR1 MNHEY, CDR2 SMNVEV (reference sequence). Trimming took 6 bases from V and 0 from J, leaving 6 bases between them. The sequencing template was cDNA reverse transcribed from extracted RNA. The repertoire was sequenced with immunoSEQ multiplex PCR; TCRdb's copy has only in-frame clones and lacks some. The sample lists about 190,000 clones, approximately 56% seen once, with about 15% in the top ten. The receptor's source is a human donor with alopecia areata. The sequencing used CD4+ T cells sorted from blood, collected at week 0. The J gene is TRBJ2-6, the V gene TRBV27, with D unclear. For the CDR3, the DNA is TGTGCCAGCAGCGCGCTCTCTGGGGCCAACGTCCTGACTTTC. Translation: CASSALSGANVLTF.